This entry lists 19 T cell receptor beta chains sequenced from one sample in a study of T-cell memory formation after mild COVID-19. MiXCR, applied by TCRdb to the 5' RACE reads, yields one record per CDR3 protein. Among about 430,000 distinct CDR3 sequences listed, 15% to 20% were seen once. Sequencing input: PBMCs or a T cell subset sorted from them (not recorded which). These receptors were taken from a man in his late teens or twenties who had mild COVID-19 (a few samples of this study predate the infection). Cell type and time point are not known.

This clonotype appeared a few times. This chain connects TRBV9 to TRBJ1-1, with D hard to call. Trimming cost V 3 bases and J 8 bases, with 14 bases left between them. The germline gives CDR1 SGDLS, CDR2 YYNGEE. The CDR3 is 13 residues long. Written as DNA, the CDR3 is TGTGCCAGCAGCGGTCAAACACGTCAGGAAGCTTTCTTT. Translation: CASSGQTRQEAFF.

CDR3 residues: CASSEGYSYEQYF. Here the CDR3 DNA reads TGCGCCAGCAGTGAAGGCTACTCCTACGAGCAGTACTTC. The chain has TRBV10-2 and TRBJ2-7; D gene unclear. Trimming removed 3 bases at V and 0 bases at J, with 6 bases between. The CDR3 sequence is 13 residues long. From germline, CDR1 is WSHSY and CDR2 SAAADI.

This clonotype was seen a few times. The chain combines TRBV4-1 with TRBJ2-3, with 8 bases that match TRBD2. The CDR3 covers 19 residues. Per germline, CDR1 MGHRA and CDR2 YSYEKL. The J segment lost 0 bases and the V segment lost 0 bases, leaving 11 bases of the junction unmatched. The CDR3 region has the DNA TGCGCCAGCAGCCAAGATAAACTAGCGGCAAGATATAGCACAGATACGCAGTATTTT. The encoded protein is CASSQDKLAARYSTDTQYF.

The rearrangement joins TRBV15 to TRBJ2-5, with no clear D. Germline lookup yields CDR1 LNHNV and CDR2 YYDKDF (reference sequence). CDR3 length equals 14 residues. The germline V and J ends were trimmed by 1 base and 4 bases, with 10 bases remaining between them. DNA of the CDR3: TGTGCCACCAGCAGAGGTGGGGTCGGAGAGACCCAGTACTTC. Its translation: CATSRGGVGETQYF.

This chain links TRBV12-3 or TRBV12-4 with TRBJ2-1, with D perhaps matching TRBD1 or TRBD2 (6 bases each). The CDR3 runs to 12 residues. V dropped 7 bases and J dropped 8 bases, with 12 bases sitting between them. The CDR3 region is CASTLGGYEQFF. CDR3 in DNA: TGTGCCAGCACCTTAGGGGGGTATGAGCAGTTCTTC.

As for this clonotype: The junction does not match germline at one end; this may be a read error. The genes are TRBV20-1 and TRBJ2-7, with 10 bases fitting TRBD1. Germline V gene data show CDR1 as DFQATT and CDR2 as SNEGSKA (reference sequence). The CDR3 consists of 13 residues. CDR3 sequence: CSARDRGYYGQYF. In nucleotides, the CDR3 is TGCAGTGCCCGGGACAGGGGATATTACGGGCAGTACTTC.

This clonotype was recorded a few times. The gene calls are TRBV7-2 and TRBJ1-4; 10 bases agree with TRBD1. This CDR3 is built from 14 residues. After removal of 3 bases from V and 7 bases from J, the junction contained 2 bases not matched to a gene. Per the germline V gene, CDR1 is SGHTA and CDR2 is FQGNSA. CDR3 sequence: CASSFRDRGEKLFF. CDR3 DNA sequence: TGTGCCAGCAGCTTCAGGGACAGGGGTGAAAAACTGTTTTTT.

The chain joins TRBV12-3 or TRBV12-4 to TRBJ1-4; TRBD1 aligns across 7 bases. CDR3 size: 14 residues. J gave up 0 bases and V 6 bases, and 1 base lay outside the gene matches. The CDR3 DNA sequence: TGTGCCAGCAGGACAGGGACAACTAATGAAAAACTGTTTTTT. Protein: CASRTGTTNEKLFF.

This clonotype showed up many times. The chain couples TRBV4-1 to TRBJ2-1; TRBD2 matches 9 bases. The V gene end was trimmed by 4 bases and the J gene end by 1 base; junction bases not matched to a gene: 2. There are 15 residues in the CDR3. Germline V gene sequence: CDR1 MGHRA, CDR2 YSYEKL. Here the CDR3 DNA reads TGCGCCAGCAGCCCTGGACTAGCGTCCTACAATGAGCAGTTCTTC. Translating it yields CASSPGLASYNEQFF.

The chain uses TRBV20-1 and TRBJ2-7; D may be TRBD1 or TRBD2 (5 bases each). Germline loops: CDR1 DFQATT, CDR2 SNEGSKA (reference sequence). The CDR3 totals 12 residues. Trimming took off 6 bases at V and 0 bases at J, with 9 bases between the two ends. This CDR3 is CSARDASYEQYF. CDR3 DNA sequence: TGCAGTGCAAGGGACGCCTCCTACGAGCAGTACTTC.

This clonotype was seen a few times. This sequence joins TRBV5-1 and TRBJ1-5, with D possibly matching TRBD1 (6 bases). CDR3 length: 15 amino acids. Germline CDR1 is SGHRS and CDR2 is YFSETQ. V was shortened by 2 bases and J by 6 bases, with 15 bases between the two germline ends. CDR3 bases: TGCGCCAGCAGCTTCCCTGGGGGCGGGGGTCAGCCCCAGCATTTT. Its translation is CASSFPGGGGQPQHF.

The chain recombines TRBV7-2 with TRBJ1-4, with a tentative D call TRBD1 (5 bases). Germline CDR1 SGHTA, CDR2 FQGNSA. CDR3 length: 14 residues. V was cut by 5 bases and J by 10 bases, with 17 bases left in between. Here the CDR3 reads CASSRGPPGSKLFF. The CDR3 nucleotides are TGTGCCAGCAGCCGGGGCCCCCCGGGGTCAAAACTGTTTTTT. Together with reference TRBV7-2 and TRBJ1-4, the CDR3 gives the full variable domain: GAGVSQSPSNKVTEKGKDVELRCDPISGHTALYWYRQSLGQGLEFLIYFQGNSAPDKSGLPSDRFSAERTGGSVSTLTIQRTQQEDSAVYLCASSRGPPGSKLFFGSGTQLSVL.

Concerning this clonotype itself: At one of its ends the junction is not consistent with the germline gene, which may arise from a read error. The rearrangement links TRBV7-9 to TRBJ2-3; D is possibly TRBD1 (7 bases). Germline CDR1 SEHNR, CDR2 FQNEAQ (reference sequence). This CDR3 has 15 residues. The CDR3 loop is CASSLARGATDTQYF. CDR3 bases: TGTGCCAGCAGCCTAGCCAGGGGGGCCACAGATACGCAGTATTTT.

There are a few counts of this clonotype. This chain joins TRBV10-3 and TRBJ1-2; 12 bases map to TRBD1. The CDR3 is 16 residues long. The V and J ends lost 10 bases and 2 bases, in that order; junction bases with no gene match: 11. Germline-derived CDR1 and CDR2 are ENHRY and SYGVKD. CDR3 residues: CATVGTGGDGNYGYTF. The CDR3 DNA reads TGTGCCACCGTTGGGACAGGGGGCGACGGAAACTATGGCTACACCTTC.

J is TRBJ2-1 and V is TRBV6-6; D remains ambiguous. This CDR3 spans 13 amino acids. V shed 2 bases and J shed 0 bases, with 2 bases lying between them. Germline V gene sequence: CDR1 MNHNY, CDR2 SVGAGI (reference sequence). This CDR3 reads CASSYLSYNEQFF. The CDR3, as DNA: TGTGCCAGCAGTTACCTCTCCTACAATGAGCAGTTCTTC.

The table lists this clonotype with a few counts. The chain couples TRBV7-2 to TRBJ2-1; no reliable D call. There are 13 residues in the CDR3. Per the germline V gene, CDR1 is SGHTA and CDR2 is FQGNSA. The V and J ends lost 0 bases and 7 bases respectively, with 7 bases between them. The CDR3 protein is CASSLAGFNEQFF. For the CDR3, the DNA is TGTGCCAGCAGCTTAGCTGGCTTTAATGAGCAGTTCTTC.

CDR3 bases: TGTGCCAGCAGTGAAGTGATGGTAACCTACGAGCAGTACTTC. Translated: CASSEVMVTYEQYF. The V call is TRBV2, the J call TRBJ2-7; D remains unclear. This CDR3 comprises 14 residues. Deletions cut 1 base from V and 2 bases from J, with 9 bases between. Germline V gene lookup returns CDR1 SNHLY and CDR2 FYNNEI.

In its sample, this clonotype was seen a few times. The chain recombines TRBV7-2 with TRBJ2-1; maybe TRBD1 (6 bases). There are 16 residues in the CDR3. The V gene's germline CDR1 is SGHTA and CDR2 FQGNSA. V was trimmed by 1 base and J by 1 base, leaving 11 bases between them. CDR3 amino acids: CASSLDFRGSYNEQFF. The CDR3 DNA is TGTGCCAGCAGCTTAGACTTCAGGGGTTCCTACAATGAGCAGTTCTTC.

This clonotype has only a few counts. V and J are TRBV7-2 and TRBJ2-5; 7 bases map to TRBD1. The CDR3 has 14 amino acids. CDR1 is SGHTA, CDR2 FQGNSA, per germline. Losses at the gene ends were 5 bases for V and 7 bases for J; bases not matched to a gene: 10. This chain's CDR3 is CASSTRDSGGTQYF. CDR3 in DNA: TGTGCCAGCAGCACCAGGGACAGTGGAGGGACCCAGTACTTC.